Shown below are 27 T cell receptor beta chains from a single sample sequenced in a study of blood T cell repertoires in COVID-19. The method was immunoSEQ multiplex PCR; TCRdb's version includes in-frame clones alone and lacks a portion of them. Altogether fewer than 55,000 clones are present, about 83% being singletons, with the ten largest covering around 2.2%. The sample consisted of peripheral blood. The receptors were gathered from a woman aged 60 to 75 with acute or convalescent COVID-19.

V gene TRBV7-2 combines with J gene TRBJ2-1, with D possibly TRBD2 on 6 matching bases. The CDR3 contains 14 residues. Germline CDR1 and CDR2: SGHTA and FQGNSA. V shed 0 bases and J shed 9 bases, with 12 bases lying between them. CDR3 in amino acids: CASSLARGSVEQFF. DNA for the CDR3: TGTGCCAGCAGCTTAGCCCGGGGGTCCGTTGAGCAGTTCTTC.

This chain uses TRBV21-1 with TRBJ2-3; TRBD1 was called by the table and not checked on the DNA. TRBV21-1 represents a pseudogene. The CDR3 has 16 residues. The CDR3 coding sequence is TGTGCCAGCAGCAAAGATGCTGGGACAGGGTTAGATACGCAGTATTTT. It yields the protein CASSKDAGTGLDTQYF.

The J gene is TRBJ2-3, the V gene TRBV15, with D possibly being TRBD1 (7 bases). Germline V lookup: CDR1 LNHNV, CDR2 YYDKDF (reference sequence). The CDR3 spans 17 residues. Trimming removed 3 bases at V and 3 bases at J, with 19 bases between. As DNA, the CDR3 is TGTGCCACCAGCAGGGACATCACAGGGGAGGTAACAGATACGCAGTATTTT. This translates into CATSRDITGEVTDTQYF.

The chain employs TRBV6-5 and TRBJ2-1; 9 bases fit TRBD1. With 4 bases clipped from V and 7 bases from J, the junction kept 8 bases outside the gene matches. The CDR3 has 15 amino acids. The germline CDR1 and CDR2 sequences are MNHEY and SVGAGI. The CDR3: CASSFGTGISNEQFF. In DNA, the CDR3 is TGTGCCAGCAGTTTCGGGACAGGGATTTCGAATGAGCAGTTCTTC.

This chain joins TRBV28 and TRBJ2-5, with a weak D call TRBD1 (6 bases). This CDR3 is built from 13 residues. V was cut by 9 bases and J by 2 bases, with 13 bases left in between. Germline CDR1 MDHEN, CDR2 SYDVKM. As DNA, the CDR3 is TGTGCCAGTTGTGTGGGACAACAAGAGACCCAGTACTTC. Translating gives CASCVGQQETQYF. Full variable domain (rest looked up from reference TRBV28 and TRBJ2-5): DVKVTQSSRYLVKRTGEKVFLECVQDMDHENMFWYRQDPGLGLRLIYFSYDVKMKEKGDIPEGYSVSREKKERFSLILESASTNQTSMYLCASCVGQQETQYFGPGTRLLVL.

This chain links TRBV12-3 or TRBV12-4 with TRBJ2-1; D gene unclear. The CDR3 has 13 residues. Trimming removed 6 bases at V and 3 bases at J, with 9 bases between. CDR3 in amino acids: CASSPQIYNEQFF. The DNA of the CDR3 is TGTGCCAGCAGCCCTCAGATCTACAATGAGCAGTTCTTC.

This chain links TRBV19 with TRBJ2-7, with a possible D match to TRBD2 (5 bases). CDR1 and CDR2 from the germline V gene are LNHDA and SQIVND (reference sequence). The CDR3 sequence is 14 residues long. The V end lost 6 bases, the J end lost 4 bases, and 16 bases lay between the germline ends. CDR3 coding DNA: TGTGCCAGTAGCGGACTCTCTCCGAGTTACGAGCAGTACTTC. Amino acids: CASSGLSPSYEQYF.

The chain combines TRBV19 with TRBJ2-3; a weak D match, TRBD2 (6 bases). Germline-derived CDR1 and CDR2 are LNHDA and SQIVND (reference sequence). Trimming shortened V by 3 bases and J by 1 base, and 11 bases separated the two germline ends. The CDR3 consists of 15 residues. As DNA, the CDR3 is TGTGCCAGTAGTATCCCCGGGAGTGGCACAGATACGCAGTATTTT. It translates to CASSIPGSGTDTQYF.

This clone came up a few times. The CDR3 protein is CSVEGFGTTYNEQFF. The CDR3 DNA sequence: TGCAGCGTTGAGGGCTTCGGGACAACCTACAATGAGCAGTTCTTC. The chain is built from TRBV29-1 and TRBJ2-1; tentative D call: TRBD1 (6 bases). Trimming pared 3 bases from V and 2 bases from J, leaving 14 bases between. The CDR3 runs 15 residues. From germline, CDR1 is SQVTM and CDR2 ANQGSEA.

The rearrangement joins TRBV19 to TRBJ1-1; TRBD1 matches at 8 bases. CDR1 and CDR2 (germline): LNHDA, SQIVND (reference sequence). Unmatched junction bases numbered 10, after V lost 7 bases and J lost 0 bases. The CDR3 length is 16 residues. The CDR3 here is CASKSGDRGMNTEAFF. Written as DNA, the CDR3 is TGTGCCAGTAAAAGCGGAGACAGGGGAATGAACACTGAAGCTTTCTTT.

The chain combines TRBV12-5 with TRBJ2-7, with D unresolved. This CDR3 comprises 12 residues. The V gene's germline CDR1 is LGHNT and CDR2 FRNRAP. With 4 bases removed from V and 6 bases from J, the gap between germline ends came to 10 bases. CDR3 nucleotide sequence: TGTGCTAGTGGTTCCAATCTAGGCGAGCAGTACTTC. Its protein is CASGSNLGEQYF.

The V and J genes are TRBV13 and TRBJ1-4; the D is unclear. The CDR3 extends over 14 amino acids. The germline V gene has CDR1 PRHDT and CDR2 FYEKMQ (reference sequence). V was pared by 0 bases and J by 7 bases, with 9 bases between. Here the CDR3 reads CASSLGGAGEKLFF. The CDR3 DNA reads as TGTGCCAGCAGCTTAGGGGGCGCGGGTGAAAAACTGTTTTTT.

The chain couples TRBV20-1 to TRBJ1-1; unclear D gene. This CDR3 contains 11 residues. The germline V and J ends were trimmed by 6 bases and 2 bases, with 7 bases remaining between them. Germline CDR1 DFQATT, CDR2 SNEGSKA (reference sequence). CDR3 loop: CSADYNTEAFF. In DNA form, the CDR3 reads TGCAGTGCAGACTATAACACTGAAGCTTTCTTT.

The chain joins TRBV24-1 to TRBJ2-5; 8 positions agree with TRBD2. CDR1 is KGHDR, CDR2 SFDVKD, per germline. The CDR3 is 16 amino acids. Trimming took 2 bases from V and 3 from J; bases not matched to a gene: 7. The CDR3 DNA reads as TGTGCCACCAGTGATTCACTAGCGGTGCCTGAAGAGACCCAGTACTTC. Its translation is CATSDSLAVPEETQYF.

The rearrangement uses TRBV4-1 and TRBJ2-7, with D hard to call. Per the germline V gene, CDR1 is MGHRA and CDR2 is YSYEKL. Trimming took 4 bases from V and 5 from J, leaving 27 bases between them. The CDR3 spans 18 residues. The DNA of the CDR3 is TGCGCCAGCAGCCCCATACAACCCCCCCGTGGTAGCTGGCACGAGCAGTACTTC. Protein: CASSPIQPPRGSWHEQYF.

The rearrangement uses TRBV13 and TRBJ2-1, with D uncertain. Germline CDR1 is PRHDT and CDR2 is FYEKMQ (reference sequence). The CDR3 is 13 residues long. Trimming stripped 5 bases from V and 1 base from J, with 6 bases between. The chain's CDR3 is CASSPRSYNEQFF. The CDR3 DNA is TGTGCCAGCAGCCCGAGATCCTACAATGAGCAGTTCTTC.

The chain has TRBV7-8 and TRBJ1-2; D is uncertain. The CDR3 covers 15 residues. CDR1 and CDR2 from the germline V gene are SGHVS and FQNEAQ. V lost 5 bases and J 2 bases, leaving 15 bases between the germline ends. CDR3 DNA: TGTGCCAGCAGCGTGTCTCAGGTGCCGAACTATGGCTACACCTTC. Translated: CASSVSQVPNYGYTF. The whole variable domain, remainder taken from reference TRBV7-8 and TRBJ1-2, is GAGVSQSPRYKVAKRGQDVALRCDPISGHVSLFWYQQALGQGPEFLTYFQNEAQLDKSGLPSDRFFAERPEGSVSTLKIQRTQQEDSAVYLCASSVSQVPNYGYTFGSGTRLTVV.

The rearrangement links TRBV27 to TRBJ1-2; D is perhaps TRBD1 (5 bases). With 5 bases removed from V and 4 bases from J, the gap between germline ends came to 14 bases. CDR3 length: 14 amino acids. The germline CDR1 and CDR2 sequences are MNHEY and SMNVEV (reference sequence). Written as DNA, the CDR3 is TGTGCCAGCAGTCCTCGACAGCCAGGCTATGGCTACACCTTC. This sequence encodes CASSPRQPGYGYTF.

This rearrangement joins TRBV4-1 to TRBJ1-1; TRBD1 matches 8 bases. Germline CDR1 and CDR2: MGHRA and YSYEKL. CDR3 length: 18 residues. V lost 0 bases, J lost 1 base, and 10 bases stayed unmatched. CDR3 bases: TGCGCCAGCAGCCAAGACGGTACCACAGGGGGGGAGAACACTGAAGCTTTCTTT. This sequence encodes CASSQDGTTGGENTEAFF.

The gene calls are TRBV4-1 and TRBJ1-2; D is ambiguous. V was pared by 0 bases and J by 8 bases, with 13 bases between. Germline loops: CDR1 MGHRA, CDR2 YSYEKL. CDR3 length equals 14 residues. CDR3 sequence reads: CASSQDPAGTGYTF. The CDR3 nucleotides read TGCGCCAGCAGCCAAGATCCGGCAGGAACAGGCTACACCTTC.

This clone has more than one count but fewer than ten. V and J are TRBV7-9 and TRBJ2-7; tentative D call: TRBD2 (5 bases). This CDR3 spans 14 amino acids. Germline CDR1 reads SEHNR; CDR2 reads FQNEAQ (reference sequence). V was cut by 3 bases and J by 5 bases, with 14 bases left in between. This CDR3 reads CASSFSGIFHEQYF. CDR3 coding DNA: TGTGCCAGCAGCTTTTCCGGGATTTTCCACGAGCAGTACTTC.

The rearrangement joins TRBV2 to TRBJ2-7, with 11 bases fitting TRBD1. V lost 6 bases, J lost 4 bases, and 5 bases stayed unmatched. There are 14 residues in the CDR3. In germline, CDR1 is SNHLY, CDR2 FYNNEI. The chain's CDR3 is CASRKDRGLYEQYF. For the CDR3, the DNA is TGTGCCAGCAGGAAGGACAGGGGGCTGTACGAGCAGTACTTC. Full variable domain (outside the CDR3, taken from reference TRBV2 and TRBJ2-7): EPEVTQTPSHQVTQMGQEVILRCVPISNHLYFYWYRQILGQKVEFLVSFYNNEISEKSEIFDDQFSVERPDGSNFTLKIRSTKLEDSAMYFCASRKDRGLYEQYFGPGTRLTVT.

The CDR3 nucleotides are TGTGCCTGGCGGGGGGGAACTAATGAAAAACTGTTTTTT. It yields the protein CAWRGGTNEKLFF. The V gene is TRBV30, the J gene TRBJ1-4, with a weak D call TRBD1 (5 bases). CDR1 is GTSNPN, CDR2 SVGIG, per germline (reference sequence). The CDR3 sequence is 13 residues long. The V and J ends lost 5 bases and 1 base respectively, with 8 bases between them. Looking up the rest from reference TRBV30 and TRBJ1-4 gives the full variable domain: SQTIHQWPATLVQPVGSPLSLECTVEGTSNPNLYWYRQAAGRGLQLLFYSVGIGQISSEVPQNLSASRPQDRQFILSSKKLLLSDSGFYLCAWRGGTNEKLFFGSGTQLSVL.

The rearrangement links TRBV30 to TRBJ1-3; D gene unclear. CDR1 and CDR2 (germline): GTSNPN, SVGIG (reference sequence). V dropped 6 bases and J dropped 0 bases, with 12 bases sitting between them. The CDR3 runs 14 residues. As DNA, the CDR3 is TGTGCCTGCCCGGGATCCTACTCTGGAAACACCATATATTTT. Translation gives CACPGSYSGNTIYF.

The chain couples TRBV5-1 to TRBJ2-6; weak D call: TRBD1 (6 bases). Deletions cut 8 bases from V and 2 bases from J, with 17 bases between. This CDR3 has 16 amino acids. CDR1 is SGHRS, CDR2 YFSETQ, per germline. The CDR3 protein is CASEGGVVPGANVLTF. The DNA of the CDR3 is TGCGCCAGTGAAGGGGGAGTCGTCCCTGGGGCCAACGTCCTGACTTTC. Based on the CDR3 plus reference TRBV5-1 and TRBJ2-6, the full variable domain is KAGVTQTPRYLIKTRGQQVTLSCSPISGHRSVSWYQQTPGQGLQFLFEYFSETQRNKGNFPGRFSGRQFSNSRSEMNVSTLELGDSALYLCASEGGVVPGANVLTFGAGSRLTVL.

The chain is built from TRBV5-4 and TRBJ1-4; D call uncertain. The CDR3 runs to 16 residues. Germline assignment: CDR1 SGHNT and CDR2 YYREEE (reference sequence). V was shortened by 4 bases and J by 3 bases, with 16 bases between the two germline ends. The chain's CDR3 is CASSPDLQRSNEKLFF. In DNA form, the CDR3 reads TGTGCCAGCAGCCCGGACTTACAACGGTCTAATGAAAAACTGTTTTTT.

This chain joins TRBV5-4 and TRBJ2-5; 7 nucleotides agree with TRBD1. The CDR3 loop spans 16 amino acids. With 0 bases clipped from V and 2 bases from J, the junction kept 7 bases outside the gene matches. The germline V gene encodes CDR1 SGHNT and CDR2 YYREEE (reference sequence). The CDR3 is CASSLEPTGSQETQYF. The CDR3 DNA reads TGTGCCAGCAGCTTGGAACCGACAGGGAGTCAAGAGACCCAGTACTTC.